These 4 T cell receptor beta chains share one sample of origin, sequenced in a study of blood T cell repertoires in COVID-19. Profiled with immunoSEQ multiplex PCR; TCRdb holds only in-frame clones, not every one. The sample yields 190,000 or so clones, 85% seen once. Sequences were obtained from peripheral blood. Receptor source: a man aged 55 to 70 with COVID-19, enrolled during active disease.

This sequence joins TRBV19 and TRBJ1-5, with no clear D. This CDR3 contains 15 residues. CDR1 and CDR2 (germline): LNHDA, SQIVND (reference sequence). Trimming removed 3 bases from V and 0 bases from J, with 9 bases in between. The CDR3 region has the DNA TGTGCCAGTAGTATGCCGGGGTATAGCAATCAGCCCCAGCATTTT. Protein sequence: CASSMPGYSNQPQHF.

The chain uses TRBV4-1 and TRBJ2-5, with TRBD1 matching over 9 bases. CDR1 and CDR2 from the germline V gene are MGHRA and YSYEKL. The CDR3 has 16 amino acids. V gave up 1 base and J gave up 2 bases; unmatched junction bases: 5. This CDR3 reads CASSQAGTGRQETQYF. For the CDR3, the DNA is TGCGCCAGCAGCCAAGCGGGGACAGGGAGGCAAGAGACCCAGTACTTC.

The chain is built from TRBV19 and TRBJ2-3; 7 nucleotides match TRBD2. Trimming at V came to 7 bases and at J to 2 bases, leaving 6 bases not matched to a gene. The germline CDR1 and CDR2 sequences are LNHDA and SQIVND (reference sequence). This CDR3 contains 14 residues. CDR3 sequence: CASNRREITDTQYF. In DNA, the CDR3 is TGTGCCAGTAATCGGCGGGAGATCACAGATACGCAGTATTTT.

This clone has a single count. The CDR3 sequence is CAWSWGRTEAFF. CDR3 nucleotides: TGTGCCTGGTCATGGGGGCGCACTGAAGCTTTCTTT. The chain combines TRBV30 with TRBJ1-1; TRBD1 is a possible D gene (6 bases). V lost 5 bases and J 4 bases, leaving 11 bases between the germline ends. The germline V gene encodes CDR1 GTSNPN and CDR2 SVGIG (reference sequence). This CDR3 is 12 amino acids long.